This TCR beta chain comes out of a study of OX40 agonist ivuxolimab in advanced cancers. At the level of the study: Participants, approximately 81% male, averaged around 64 years of age, ranging from about 20 to 79. About 40% of patients had received prior checkpoint inhibitor therapy.

TCRdb keeps only in-frame clones here, not all; method: immunoSEQ multiplex PCR. The data show over 95,000 clones, approximately 83% seen once. The CDR3 is 15 residues long. CDR1 is SEHNR, CDR2 FQNEAQ, per germline (reference sequence). V was pared by 5 bases and J by 1 base, with 14 bases between. Systemic immunosuppression or a history of autoimmune disease excluded patients. On cycle 4 day 1 and cycle 7 day 1, as well as at baseline, blood was sampled. The specimen comprised CD4+ or CD8+ T cells sorted from blood, sampled in a trial of the OX40 agonist ivuxolimab. The receptor was derived from an adult with an advanced solid tumor such as melanoma, head and neck, liver or kidney cancer. The chain couples TRBV7-9 to TRBJ2-5; tentative D call: TRBD2 (6 bases). CDR3 in amino acids: CASSIGGNVQETQYF. The CDR3 nucleotides are TGTGCCAGCAGCATCGGGGGTAACGTCCAAGAGACCCAGTACTTC.